This TCR beta chain was observed in a study of blood T cell repertoires in COVID-19. Assay used: immunoSEQ multiplex PCR; TCRdb lists only in-frame clones, some missing. The data hold 45,000 to 55,000 clones, with over 80% observed a single time. The clonotype originates from a man aged 50-59 years with acute or convalescent COVID-19. Sequencing was done on a sample of peripheral blood.

For the CDR3, the DNA is TGCGCCAGCAGCTCAAGCCCCGACAGGGGCCCTCAAGAGACCCAGTACTTC. Translation: CASSSSPDRGPQETQYF. This rearrangement joins TRBV5-1 to TRBJ2-5, with 8 positions matching TRBD1. Germline CDR1 and CDR2: SGHRS and YFSETQ. The CDR3 is 17 amino acids. V gave up 3 bases and J gave up 2 bases; unmatched junction bases: 12.